The 31 T cell receptor beta chains given below trace back to one sample, sequenced in a study of cytomegalovirus exposure and HLA in healthy donors. This PCR relied on a set of 60 Vbeta primers and 13 Jbeta primers. Clones were sequenced by immunoSEQ multiplex PCR, and TCRdb holds only the in-frame ones, with some missing. The sample lists over 110,000 clones; about four fifths were seen once. Sequenced sample: PBMCs. The receptors here all came from a middle-aged man in good health and CMV-seronegative.

This chain links TRBV2 with TRBJ1-6; TRBD1 is a possible D gene (5 bases). V was cut by 4 bases and J by 6 bases, with 13 bases left in between. This CDR3 has 15 amino acids. CDR1 is SNHLY and CDR2 is FYNNEI in the germline V gene. The CDR3 is CASSAAGTSNSPLHF. The CDR3 DNA sequence: TGTGCCAGCAGTGCGGCTGGGACTTCTAATTCACCCCTCCACTTT. Looking up the rest from reference TRBV2 and TRBJ1-6 gives the full variable domain: EPEVTQTPSHQVTQMGQEVILRCVPISNHLYFYWYRQILGQKVEFLVSFYNNEISEKSEIFDDQFSVERPDGSNFTLKIRSTKLEDSAMYFCASSAAGTSNSPLHFGNGTRLTVT.

The CDR3 is CASSPRATRANTEAFF. The CDR3 DNA reads as TGTGCCAGCAGCCCCCGGGCCACGCGGGCGAACACTGAAGCTTTCTTT. The chain has TRBV9 and TRBJ1-1; unclear D gene. Germline CDR1 SGDLS, CDR2 YYNGEE. Between the trimmed V and J ends, which lost 4 bases and 1 base, there was a span of 17 bases. CDR3 size: 16 residues.

The gene calls are TRBV9 and TRBJ2-7; TRBD1 matches 7 bases. Germline V CDR1 and CDR2: SGDLS, YYNGEE. The trim removed 3 bases at V and 0 bases at J, leaving 9 bases unmatched. This CDR3 comprises 16 residues. CDR3 sequence reads: CASSEGTARSSYEQYF. Written as DNA, the CDR3 is TGTGCCAGCAGCGAGGGGACAGCCCGGAGCTCCTACGAGCAGTACTTC.

This clone was observed once. The chain has TRBV14 and TRBJ2-5, with a possible D match to TRBD2 (6 bases). Germline CDR1 SGHDN, CDR2 FVKESK. CDR3 length: 14 residues. The V and J ends lost 4 bases and 0 bases respectively, with 9 bases between them. The CDR3 reads CASSLRDYQETQYF. The CDR3 nucleotides read TGTGCCAGCAGCCTCCGGGACTACCAAGAGACCCAGTACTTC.

CDR3: CASSRGGTASYNEQFF. CDR3 in DNA: TGTGCCAGCAGCCGAGGGGGGACAGCATCCTACAATGAGCAGTTCTTC. The chain carries TRBV9 and TRBJ2-1; D may be TRBD1 (7 bases). V lost 4 bases, J lost 1 base, and 15 bases lay in between. CDR1 and CDR2 from the germline V gene are SGDLS and YYNGEE. The CDR3 has 16 amino acids. The complete variable domain, with remaining parts taken from reference TRBV9 and TRBJ2-1, reads DSGVTQTPKHLITATGQRVTLRCSPRSGDLSVYWYQQSLDQGLQFLIQYYNGEERAKGNILERFSAQQFPDLHSELNLSSLELGDSALYFCASSRGGTASYNEQFFGPGTRLTVL.

CDR3: CASSVDRGIAFF. CDR3 bases: TGTGCCAGCAGCGTTGACAGGGGGATAGCTTTCTTT. The rearrangement links TRBV7-6 to TRBJ1-1; 9 nucleotides agree with TRBD1. The V and J ends lost 5 bases and 10 bases, in that order; junction bases with no gene match: 5. CDR1 is SGHVS and CDR2 is FNYEAQ in the germline V gene. CDR3 length: 12 amino acids.

The chain couples TRBV5-6 to TRBJ2-7; TRBD1 matches 8 bases. This CDR3 comprises 12 residues. Germline CDR1 reads SGHDT; CDR2 reads YYEEEE. Trimming at V came to 4 bases and at J to 7 bases, leaving 4 bases not matched to a gene. The CDR3 spells CASSRTGGEQYF. In DNA, the CDR3 is TGTGCCAGCAGCAGAACAGGGGGGGAGCAGTACTTC.

The chain couples TRBV27 to TRBJ2-6, with 9 bases lining up with TRBD1. Trimming cost V 8 bases and J 0 bases; bases outside gene matches: 11. CDR3 length equals 18 residues. Per the germline V gene, CDR1 is MNHEY and CDR2 is SMNVEV (reference sequence). The CDR3 region has the DNA TGTGCCAGCGGTGCCGCCGGGACAGGGTTCTCTGGGGCCAACGTCCTGACTTTC. Translated: CASGAAGTGFSGANVLTF.

This sequence joins TRBV5-1 and TRBJ2-5; the match to TRBD2 covers 9 bases. The CDR3 loop spans 15 amino acids. The V and J ends lost 5 bases and 5 bases, in that order; junction bases with no gene match: 10. Germline V gene lookup returns CDR1 SGHRS and CDR2 YFSETQ. CDR3 bases: TGCGCCAGCAGTGTGGGCGGGGGGGCCTTCGAGACCCAGTACTTC. It specifies CASSVGGGAFETQYF.

This chain links TRBV6-6 with TRBJ2-7; TRBD1 agrees at 7 bases. V gave up 4 bases and J gave up 6 bases; unmatched junction bases: 12. CDR3 length: 15 amino acids. The germline gives CDR1 MNHNY, CDR2 SVGAGI (reference sequence). The CDR3 DNA follows: TGTGCCAGCAGTTCGCGAGGGGGCGGAGGAGTCGAGCAGTACTTC. This translates into CASSSRGGGGVEQYF.

This chain joins TRBV5-1 and TRBJ1-4; D ambiguous. CDR3 length equals 17 residues. The V and J ends lost 0 bases and 3 bases respectively, with 15 bases between them. Germline CDR1 reads SGHRS; CDR2 reads YFSETQ. The CDR3 loop is CASSLASAHPANEKLFF. The CDR3 region has the DNA TGCGCCAGCAGCTTGGCGTCAGCGCACCCTGCTAATGAAAAACTGTTTTTT.

Here the CDR3 reads CASSQVGGASYNEQFF. The CDR3 DNA is TGCGCCAGCAGCCAAGTGGGAGGGGCGTCCTACAATGAGCAGTTCTTC. The chain carries TRBV4-3 and TRBJ2-1; 7 positions match TRBD2. This CDR3 has 16 amino acids. CDR1 and CDR2 (germline): LGHNA, YSLEER. The junction had 4 bases not matched to a gene; V was cut back by 1 base and J by 1 base.

Only one count was recorded for this clone. CDR3 region: CASSGGGEKLFF. The CDR3 nucleotides are TGTGCCAGCAGTGGGGGCGGTGAAAAACTGTTTTTT. The chain combines TRBV6-1 with TRBJ1-4, with TRBD1 as a possible D gene (5 bases). The V gene lost 4 bases and the J gene lost 7 bases, with 7 bases spanning the gap. CDR1 is MNHNS, CDR2 SASEGT, per germline. The CDR3 covers 12 residues.

The rearrangement uses TRBV7-2 and TRBJ1-2, with TRBD1 matching over 8 bases. Germline V gene sequence: CDR1 SGHTA, CDR2 FQGNSA. The CDR3 has 15 amino acids. The V gene end was trimmed by 5 bases and the J gene end by 8 bases; junction bases not matched to a gene: 13. The CDR3 DNA reads as TGTGCCAGCAGCCCTACCCCCGGGACAGGAAAAGGCTACACCTTC. Its translation is CASSPTPGTGKGYTF. Combining the CDR3 with reference TRBV7-2 and TRBJ1-2 gives the whole variable domain GAGVSQSPSNKVTEKGKDVELRCDPISGHTALYWYRQSLGQGLEFLIYFQGNSAPDKSGLPSDRFSAERTGGSVSTLTIQRTQQEDSAVYLCASSPTPGTGKGYTFGSGTRLTVV.

The CDR3 here is CASSLGAYEQYF. The DNA for the CDR3 is TGCGCCAGCAGCTTGGGGGCCTACGAGCAGTACTTC. V usage is TRBV5-1 and J usage is TRBJ2-5; no reliable D call. The J call is uncertain, as TRBJ2-7 better fits the DNA end. This CDR3 is built from 12 residues. Germline V CDR1 and CDR2: SGHRS, YFSETQ.

This clone was found a few times. V gene TRBV10-2 combines with J gene TRBJ2-7; D unclear. The V end was cut by 6 bases, the J end by 5 bases, with 8 bases between. The CDR3 loop spans 11 amino acids. Germline CDR1 WSHSY, CDR2 SAAADI. Here the CDR3 DNA reads TGCGCCAGCAGCACTGCGAACGAGCAGTACTTC. Translation: CASSTANEQYF.

The chain recombines TRBV4-1 with TRBJ2-5; no reliable D call. The CDR3 consists of 13 residues. V was shortened by 0 bases and J by 2 bases, with 4 bases between the two germline ends. Germline V gene lookup returns CDR1 MGHRA and CDR2 YSYEKL. The CDR3 protein is CASSQEQQETQYF. DNA for the CDR3: TGCGCCAGCAGCCAAGAACAGCAAGAGACCCAGTACTTC.

The chain couples TRBV5-5 to TRBJ1-4; D is uncertain. This CDR3 is 18 amino acids long. CDR1 SGHKS and CDR2 YYEKEE come from the germline V gene (reference sequence). V was cut by 2 bases and J by 0 bases, with 17 bases left in between. DNA for the CDR3: TGTGCCAGCAGCTTTGGTCACGGACTACTTGCAACTAATGAAAAACTGTTTTTT. Encoded protein: CASSFGHGLLATNEKLFF.

Turning to this clone: The final CDR3 position lacks the conserved phenylalanine or tryptophan, pointing to a likely read error. The DNA is left out, because the CDR3 cannot be placed on it with certainty; the CDR3 is given as TCRdb lists it. V and J are TRBV25-1 and TRBJ1-2. CDR1 MGHDK and CDR2 SYGVNS come from the germline V gene. The CDR3 adds up to 11 amino acids, both ends counted. CDR3 in amino acids: CASSDYNWLGV.

The rearrangement links TRBV5-8 to TRBJ2-3; possible D gene TRBD2, 6 bases. This CDR3 spans 15 amino acids. V shed 6 bases and J shed 4 bases, with 18 bases lying between them. Per germline, CDR1 SGHTS and CDR2 YDEGEE. The CDR3: CASTLGGVGSDTQYF. As DNA, the CDR3 is TGTGCCAGCACCTTAGGAGGGGTCGGGTCAGATACGCAGTATTTT.

The chain is built from TRBV7-2 and TRBJ1-1; TRBD1 is a possible D gene (6 bases). Germline V CDR1 and CDR2: SGHTA, FQGNSA. V lost 4 bases and J 2 bases, leaving 11 bases between the germline ends. The CDR3 has 14 residues. The CDR3: CASSSQGANTEAFF. The CDR3 nucleotides are TGTGCCAGCAGCTCACAGGGAGCCAACACTGAAGCTTTCTTT.

This chain connects TRBV7-2 to TRBJ1-5; D call uncertain. V lost 4 bases and J 4 bases, leaving 8 bases between the germline ends. Per germline, CDR1 SGHTA and CDR2 FQGNSA. The CDR3 runs to 13 residues. This chain's CDR3 is CASSSPGNQPQHF. The CDR3 region has the DNA TGTGCCAGCAGCTCCCCCGGGAATCAGCCCCAGCATTTT.

The chain carries TRBV19 and TRBJ2-2, with 9 positions matching TRBD1. CDR1 and CDR2 from the germline V gene are LNHDA and SQIVND (reference sequence). V lost 5 bases to trimming and J lost 4 bases; unmatched junction nucleotides: 8. This CDR3 spans 16 amino acids. CDR3 region: CASSYWTGAGTGELFF. CDR3 DNA: TGTGCCAGTAGTTATTGGACAGGGGCTGGCACCGGGGAGCTGTTTTTT.

The chain uses TRBV4-3 and TRBJ2-3, with 7 bases fitting TRBD1. V trimming: 1 base; J trimming: 2 bases; junction bases outside the gene matches: 9. CDR3 size: 17 residues. Germline V gene data show CDR1 as LGHNA and CDR2 as YSLEER. The CDR3 is CASSQVGQALFTDTQYF. The CDR3 nucleotides are TGCGCCAGCAGCCAAGTAGGACAGGCCCTATTCACAGATACGCAGTATTTT.

The chain is built from TRBV6-4 and TRBJ2-2; possibly TRBD1 for D (5 bases). Germline V gene data show CDR1 as MRHNA and CDR2 as SNTAGT. The germline V and J ends were trimmed by 8 bases and 0 bases, with 13 bases remaining between them. The CDR3 contains 15 residues. In nucleotides, the CDR3 is TGTGCCAGCCGTCAGGACAATACGAACACCGGGGAGCTGTTTTTT. It specifies CASRQDNTNTGELFF.

CDR3 DNA: TGTGCCTGGACCCCGGGACTTGTATTTACCAACTATGGCTACACCTTC. This gives the protein CAWTPGLVFTNYGYTF. The V call is TRBV30, the J call TRBJ1-2, with D tentatively TRBD1 (5 bases). The germline V gene has CDR1 GTSNPN and CDR2 SVGIG (reference sequence). The V end was cut by 4 bases, the J end by 2 bases, with 20 bases between. The CDR3 covers 16 residues.

The chain uses TRBV9 and TRBJ2-7, with a weak D call TRBD1 (7 bases). Trimming shortened V by 1 base and J by 2 bases, and 13 bases separated the two germline ends. Germline V gives CDR1 SGDLS, CDR2 YYNGEE. CDR3 length: 15 amino acids. The CDR3: CASSVQAGQTYEQYF. CDR3 nucleotides: TGTGCCAGCAGCGTACAGGCGGGACAGACCTACGAGCAGTACTTC.

This clone has a single count. V is TRBV27 and J is TRBJ2-6; TRBD1 matches 8 bases. The CDR3 has 15 amino acids. The V and J ends lost 3 bases and 3 bases, in that order; junction bases with no gene match: 1. Germline V gene data show CDR1 as MNHEY and CDR2 as SMNVEV (reference sequence). This chain's CDR3 is CASSFRGHGANVLTF. The CDR3 DNA is TGTGCCAGCAGTTTCAGGGGGCATGGGGCCAACGTCCTGACTTTC.

The gene calls are TRBV9 and TRBJ1-1, with a weak D call TRBD1 (5 bases). V lost 1 base and J lost 0, with 7 bases in between. Per the germline V gene, CDR1 is SGDLS and CDR2 is YYNGEE. CDR3 length equals 14 residues. The CDR3 sequence: CASSVSGMNTEAFF. The CDR3 bases are TGTGCCAGCAGCGTATCAGGGATGAACACTGAAGCTTTCTTT.

This chain links TRBV27 with TRBJ2-5; 8 bases line up with TRBD1. This CDR3 has 14 amino acids. The ends lost 5 bases at V and 4 bases at J; junction bases unmatched: 6. Germline V gene sequence: CDR1 MNHEY, CDR2 SMNVEV (reference sequence). The CDR3: CASSHRGSGETQYF. The CDR3 DNA reads as TGTGCCAGCAGTCACAGGGGGTCGGGAGAGACCCAGTACTTC.

The chain combines TRBV5-1 with TRBJ2-1; 11 bases map to TRBD1. This CDR3 is built from 14 residues. Germline trimming cut 4 bases from V and 9 bases from J; bases unmatched to any gene: 6. Germline V CDR1 and CDR2: SGHRS, YFSETQ. The CDR3 loop is CASSAGQGAGEQFF. The CDR3 coding sequence is TGCGCCAGCAGCGCAGGACAGGGGGCGGGTGAGCAGTTCTTC.